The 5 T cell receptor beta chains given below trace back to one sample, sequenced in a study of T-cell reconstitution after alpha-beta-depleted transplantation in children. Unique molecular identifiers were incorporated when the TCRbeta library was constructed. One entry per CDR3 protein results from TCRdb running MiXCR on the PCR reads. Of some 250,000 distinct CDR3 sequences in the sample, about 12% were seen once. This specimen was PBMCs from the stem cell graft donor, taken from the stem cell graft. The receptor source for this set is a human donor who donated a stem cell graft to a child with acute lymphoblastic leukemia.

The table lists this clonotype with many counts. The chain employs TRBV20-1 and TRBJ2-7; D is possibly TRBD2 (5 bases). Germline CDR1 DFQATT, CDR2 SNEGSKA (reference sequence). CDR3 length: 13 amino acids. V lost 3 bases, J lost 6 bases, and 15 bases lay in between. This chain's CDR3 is CSASNSDAGEQYF. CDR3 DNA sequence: TGCAGTGCTAGTAACTCTGACGCGGGCGAGCAGTACTTC.

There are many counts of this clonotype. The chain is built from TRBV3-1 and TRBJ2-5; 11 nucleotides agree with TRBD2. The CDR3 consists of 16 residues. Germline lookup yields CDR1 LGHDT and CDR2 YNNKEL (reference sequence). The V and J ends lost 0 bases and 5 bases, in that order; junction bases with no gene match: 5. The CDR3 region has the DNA TGTGCCAGCAGCCAAGAAATGCTAGCGGGAGGTGAGACCCAGTACTTC. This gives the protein CASSQEMLAGGETQYF.

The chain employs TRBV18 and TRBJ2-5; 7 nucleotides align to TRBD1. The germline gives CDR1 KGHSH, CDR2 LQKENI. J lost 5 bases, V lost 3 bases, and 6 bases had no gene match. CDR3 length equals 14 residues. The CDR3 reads CASSPSTGPETQYF. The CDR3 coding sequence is TGTGCCAGCTCACCCTCGACAGGGCCGGAGACCCAGTACTTC.

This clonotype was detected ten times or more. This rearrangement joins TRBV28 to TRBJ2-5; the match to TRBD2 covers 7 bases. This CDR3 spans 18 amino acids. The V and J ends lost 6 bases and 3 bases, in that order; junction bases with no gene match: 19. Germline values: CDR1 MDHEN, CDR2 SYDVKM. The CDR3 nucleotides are TGTGCCAGCAGCCACCGATCTCGGGCTAGCGGCCGTAAAGAGACCCAGTACTTC. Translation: CASSHRSRASGRKETQYF.

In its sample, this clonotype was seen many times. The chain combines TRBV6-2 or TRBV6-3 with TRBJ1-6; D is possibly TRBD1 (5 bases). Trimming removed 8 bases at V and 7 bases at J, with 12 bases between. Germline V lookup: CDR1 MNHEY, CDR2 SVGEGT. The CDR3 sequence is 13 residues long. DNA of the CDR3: TGTGCCAGCCGGGGACGGTTGAATTCACCCCTCCACTTT. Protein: CASRGRLNSPLHF.